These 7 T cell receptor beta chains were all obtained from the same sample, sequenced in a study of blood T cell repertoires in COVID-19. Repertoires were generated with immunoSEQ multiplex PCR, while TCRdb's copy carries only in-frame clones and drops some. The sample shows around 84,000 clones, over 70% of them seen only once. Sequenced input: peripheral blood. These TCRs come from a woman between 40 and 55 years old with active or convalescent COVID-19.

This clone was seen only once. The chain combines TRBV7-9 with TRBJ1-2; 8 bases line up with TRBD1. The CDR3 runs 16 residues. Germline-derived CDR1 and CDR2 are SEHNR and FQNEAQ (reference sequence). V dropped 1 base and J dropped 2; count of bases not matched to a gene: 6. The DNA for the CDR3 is TGTGCCAGCAGCTTAGGCGACAGGGGCGGAAACTATGGCTACACCTTC. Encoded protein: CASSLGDRGGNYGYTF.

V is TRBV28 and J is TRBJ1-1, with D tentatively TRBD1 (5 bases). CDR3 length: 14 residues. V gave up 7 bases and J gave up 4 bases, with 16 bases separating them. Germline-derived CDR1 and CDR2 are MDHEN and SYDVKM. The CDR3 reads CASKGQGRVTEAFF. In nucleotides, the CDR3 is TGTGCCAGCAAGGGGCAGGGAAGAGTCACTGAAGCTTTCTTT.

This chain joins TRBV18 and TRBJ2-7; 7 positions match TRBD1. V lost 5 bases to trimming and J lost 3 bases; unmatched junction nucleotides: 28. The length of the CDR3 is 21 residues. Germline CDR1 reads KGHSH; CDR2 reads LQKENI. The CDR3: CASSGAGTRGQAHSGYYEQYF. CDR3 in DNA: TGTGCCAGCTCAGGTGCAGGCACTCGAGGACAGGCTCACTCCGGCTACTACGAGCAGTACTTC.

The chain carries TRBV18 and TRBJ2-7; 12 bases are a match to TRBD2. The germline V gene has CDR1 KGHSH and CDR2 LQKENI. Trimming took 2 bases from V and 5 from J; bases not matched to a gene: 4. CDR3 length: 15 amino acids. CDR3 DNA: TGTGCCAGCTCACCAGGACTAGCGGGATTGGACGAGCAGTACTTC. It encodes CASSPGLAGLDEQYF.

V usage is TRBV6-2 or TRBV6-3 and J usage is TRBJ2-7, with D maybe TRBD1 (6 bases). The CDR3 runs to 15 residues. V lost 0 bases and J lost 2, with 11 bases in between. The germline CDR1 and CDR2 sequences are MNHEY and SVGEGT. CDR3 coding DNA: TGTGCCAGCAGTTACTCGGGACATATCGCCTACGAGCAGTACTTC. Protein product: CASSYSGHIAYEQYF.

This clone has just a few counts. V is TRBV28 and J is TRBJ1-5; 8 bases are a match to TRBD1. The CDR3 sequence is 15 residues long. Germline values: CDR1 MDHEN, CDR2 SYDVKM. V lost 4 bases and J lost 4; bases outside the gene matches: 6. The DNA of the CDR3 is TGTGCCAGCAGTTCCCTCAGGGGGCAAAATCAGCCCCAGCATTTT. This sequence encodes CASSSLRGQNQPQHF.

CDR3 sequence: CASKLGLENEQFF. CDR3 DNA sequence: TGCGCCAGCAAGCTTGGTCTAGAAAATGAGCAGTTCTTC. The J gene is TRBJ2-1, the V gene TRBV5-1; D is undetermined. Germline V gene data show CDR1 as SGHRS and CDR2 as YFSETQ. V lost 6 bases and J 7 bases, leaving 14 bases between the germline ends. CDR3 length: 13 amino acids.